These T cell receptor beta chains were read from a single sample in a study of shared clonotypes between healthy human individuals. Here immunoSEQ multiplex PCR was the method, and the copy in TCRdb shows in-frame clones only, minus some. The sample records about 2.1 million clones, just over 90% being singletons. Sequencing was done on a sample of naive CD8+ T cells from PBMCs. The receptors shown here come from a man younger than 35 in good health. Some clones in this sample may be carry-over from other donors' samples. Each CDR3 is given with its conserved first and last residue. The D gene is left open where the match is weak. Clone size is shown for a subset of rows, as once, few, many or a class of expanded clone.

clone size	V gene	CDR3 length	D gene	J gene	CDR3 DNA	CDR3 protein
-	TRBV2	16	TRBD2	TRBJ2-7	TGTGCCAGCAGGGAAGACCTAGCGGGAGGCCTCTACGAGCAGTACTTC	CASREDLAGGLYEQYF
few	TRBV19	12	-	TRBJ1-1	TGTGCCAGTAGTATTTTCGGACAAGAAGCTTTCTTT	CASSIFGQEAFF
-	TRBV29-1	17	TRBD1	TRBJ2-6	TGCAGCGTTGCCATGTCAGGGGGCCCCCCTGGGGCCAACGTCCTGACTTTC	CSVAMSGGPPGANVLTF
-	TRBV7-2	14	TRBD2	TRBJ2-1	TGTGCCAGCAGCTTAGTCGCGGGAGAGAATGAGCAGTTCTTC	CASSLVAGENEQFF
-	TRBV7-9	16	TRBD1	TRBJ2-2	TGTGCCAGCAGCTTAATGAGGACAGGGGGCACCGGGGAGCTGTTTTTT	CASSLMRTGGTGELFF
-	TRBV6-5	16	TRBD2	TRBJ2-7	TGTGCCAGCAGTTACTCGACGGGACTAATCATCCACAAGCAGTACTTC	CASSYSTGLIIHKQYF
-	TRBV25-1	14	-	TRBJ1-5	TGTGCCAGCAGTGAGGGTGGTGATGATCAGCCCCAGCATTTT	CASSEGGDDQPQHF
-	TRBV5-6	14	-	TRBJ2-7	TGTGCCAGCAGCTGGCGGACGTATTCCTACGAGCAGTACTTC	CASSWRTYSYEQYF
-	TRBV30	15	TRBD2	TRBJ2-1	TGTGCCTGGAGTGGACTAGCAAGGGATGGGGATGAGCAGTTCTTC	CAWSGLARDGDEQFF
-	TRBV6-6	15	TRBD1	TRBJ1-1	TGTGCCAGCAGTTACCGGACAGGGATGAACACTGAAGCTTTCTTT	CASSYRTGMNTEAFF
once	TRBV29-1	12	-	TRBJ2-5	TGCAGCGTTGAAGATTTTCAAGAGACCCAGTACTTC	CSVEDFQETQYF
-	TRBV9	17	-	TRBJ1-3	TGTGCCAGCAGCGTAGAGTGGGAGGCGTACTCTGGAAACACCATATATTTT	CASSVEWEAYSGNTIYF
-	TRBV7-9	18	TRBD2	TRBJ2-2	TGTGCCAGCAGCCCTTCTCTCCCCAGCGGGAGGATCCCCGGGGAGCTGTTTTTT	CASSPSLPSGRIPGELFF
-	TRBV9	20	TRBD1	TRBJ2-1	TGTGCCAGCAGCGTAGTGCAGGAAAGGGGACAGGGGGAACCCTACAATGAGCAGTTCTTC	CASSVVQERGQGEPYNEQFF
few	TRBV7-9	14	-	TRBJ2-7	TGTGCCAGCAGCGTTCCCGGGACGGTCTACGAGCAGTACTTC	CASSVPGTVYEQYF
-	TRBV20-1	10	-	TRBJ1-4	TGCAGTGCTTGGGATTCTGGGCTGTTTTTT	CSAWDSGLFF
-	TRBV27	14	-	TRBJ1-5	TGTGCCAGCAGCCCGGCTCTAGGGTATCAGCCCCAGCATTTT	CASSPALGYQPQHF
-	TRBV9	14	TRBD1	TRBJ1-5	TGTGCCAGCAGCGCGGGACAGGGTTACCAGCCCCAGCATTTT	CASSAGQGYQPQHF
-	TRBV27	11	-	TRBJ2-7	TGTGCCAGCAGGGTCGGCTACGAGCAGTACTTC	CASRVGYEQYF
-	TRBV28	15	-	TRBJ2-2	TGTGCCAGCTCCCCTGGGGTGGGAAACACCGGGGAGCTGTTTTTT	CASSPGVGNTGELFF
-	TRBV28	13	-	TRBJ1-5	TGTGCCAGCAGTGGACAGCCGTTCTCGCCCCAGCATTTT	CASSGQPFSPQHF
-	TRBV27	11	-	TRBJ2-1	TGTGCCAGCGGACCTTACAATGAGCAGTTCTTC	CASGPYNEQFF
-	TRBV27	17	TRBD2	TRBJ2-5	TGTGCCAGCAGTTTAGGCTCAGCGGGAGGAGGCAGTGAGACCCAGTACTTC	CASSLGSAGGGSETQYF
-	TRBV27	13	-	TRBJ2-7	TGTGCCAGCAGTTTCGGCGGATCCTACGAGCAGTACTTC	CASSFGGSYEQYF
-	TRBV4-1	16	-	TRBJ2-3	TGCGCCAGCAGCCAAGGGGTACGGCCCAGCACAGATACGCAGTATTTT	CASSQGVRPSTDTQYF
once	TRBV7-2	13	-	TRBJ2-1	TGTGCCAGCAGCTTAGCGCCAGCTAATGAGCAGTTCTTC	CASSLAPANEQFF
-	TRBV4-1	15	TRBD2	TRBJ2-7	TGCGCCAGCAGCCAAGGGAGCGGGAGGGCCGACGAGCAGTACTTC	CASSQGSGRADEQYF
-	TRBV9	16	-	TRBJ2-1	TGTGCCAGCAGCGCCGTCCTAGCTTACCTCTACAATGAGCAGTTCTTC	CASSAVLAYLYNEQFF
-	TRBV5-6	11	-	TRBJ2-7	TGTGCCAGCAGGGGGGGCGCGGAGCAGTACTTC	CASRGGAEQYF
once	TRBV28	16	-	TRBJ2-7	TGTGCCAGCAGTTTGTACAGGGAGGGGATACCCTACGAGCAGTACTTC	CASSLYREGIPYEQYF
-	TRBV28	13	-	TRBJ2-3	TGTGCCAGCAGCCTCTACCTCCCCGATACGCAGTATTTT	CASSLYLPDTQYF
-	TRBV27	14	-	TRBJ1-5	TGTGCCAGCAGTTTAAACCACGCGGTTCAGCCCCAGCATTTT	CASSLNHAVQPQHF
-	TRBV27	18	TRBD2	TRBJ2-7	TGTGCCAGCAGTTTATCGTTTTGGGGTAGCGGGAAAGCCTACGAGCAGTACTTC	CASSLSFWGSGKAYEQYF
once	TRBV27	14	TRBD1	TRBJ2-7	TGTGCCAGCAGTCCGCACAGGGGGTCCAACGAGCAGTACTTC	CASSPHRGSNEQYF
-	TRBV28	12	-	TRBJ2-7	TGTGCCAGCAGTTTCACCCCCTACGAGCAGTACTTC	CASSFTPYEQYF
-	TRBV19	15	TRBD1	TRBJ1-4	TGTGCCAGTAGACCCCAGGACAGGGCTAATGAAAAACTGTTTTTT	CASRPQDRANEKLFF
-	TRBV27	16	-	TRBJ2-3	TGTGCCAGCAGTTTACATACCTCGCTTCTCACAGATACGCAGTATTTT	CASSLHTSLLTDTQYF
-	TRBV28	19	-	TRBJ1-5	TGTGCCAGCAGTTTCGGAGTCGCCAGGGGATATCCACTCCATCAGCCCCAGCATTTT	CASSFGVARGYPLHQPQHF
-	TRBV6-1	13	-	TRBJ1-2	TGTGCCAGCAGTGTACAGGCACGCTATGGCTACACCTTC	CASSVQARYGYTF
-	TRBV11-2	15	TRBD1	TRBJ2-7	TGTGCCAGCAGCTCCCCGGCGGACAGGGGCTACGAGCAGTACTTC	CASSSPADRGYEQYF
-	TRBV5-1	14	-	TRBJ2-3	TGCGCCAGCAGCTCAGGATCGACCACAGATACGCAGTATTTT	CASSSGSTTDTQYF
-	TRBV5-1	16	TRBD1	TRBJ1-1	TGCGCCAGCAGCCCCGTACACAGAGGGGGCAACACTGAAGCTTTCTTT	CASSPVHRGGNTEAFF
once	TRBV7-2	14	TRBD2	TRBJ2-7	TGTGCCAGCAGCCAACCGGGACTAGCCTACGAGCAGTACTTC	CASSQPGLAYEQYF
-	TRBV4-3	16	-	TRBJ2-2	TGCGCCAGCACAAAAGGGCCAGGGCCAAACACCGGGGAGCTGTTTTTT	CASTKGPGPNTGELFF
-	TRBV6-8	11	-	TRBJ1-1	TGTGCCAGCAGAGCGCCTACCTTGGCTTTCTTT	CASRAPTLAFF
few	TRBV4-1	13	-	TRBJ2-5	TGCGCCAGCAGCCAAGATGCGGAAGAGACCCAGTACTTC	CASSQDAEETQYF
-	TRBV10-2	13	-	TRBJ1-5	TGCGCCAGCAGTGGGCGGGACAATCAGCCCCAGCATTTT	CASSGRDNQPQHF
-	TRBV5-6	13	-	TRBJ1-2	TGTGCCAGCAGCTTTAGCACAGCCTATGGCTACACCTTC	CASSFSTAYGYTF
-	TRBV7-2	15	-	TRBJ2-7	TGTGCCAGCAGGGGCCGGGACCCCCATAACTACGAGCAGTACTTC	CASRGRDPHNYEQYF
-	TRBV27	14	TRBD1	TRBJ1-1	TGTGCCAGCAGTCCCAGCAGGGGGAGCACTGAAGCTTTCTTT	CASSPSRGSTEAFF
-	TRBV4-1	15	-	TRBJ1-2	TGCGCCAGCAGCCTTATAGCAGGGGATTCGAATGGCTACACCTTC	CASSLIAGDSNGYTF
once	TRBV19	11	-	TRBJ1-2	TGTGCCAGTAGTACGGGACTAATCAGGGCCTTC	CASSTGLIRAF
-	TRBV6-1	15	-	TRBJ1-2	TGTGCCAGCAGTGAATCAGAAGGGGGACTCTATGGCTACACCTTC	CASSESEGGLYGYTF
-	TRBV5-1	12	-	TRBJ1-1	TGCGCCAGCAGCACCCCCGGGACTGAAGCTTTCTTT	CASSTPGTEAFF
-	TRBV30	14	-	TRBJ1-1	TGTGCCTGGAGTGTGGGGCAGCCGGGCACTGAAGCTTTCTTT	CAWSVGQPGTEAFF